The T cell receptor (beta chain) under discussion was sequenced for a study of blood T cell repertoires in COVID-19. Whole-study context: Sites across the United States, Italy and Spain contributed samples from acute and convalescent COVID-19.

The germline gives CDR1 MRHNA, CDR2 SNTAGT. Trimming cost V 3 bases and J 4 bases, with 13 bases left between them. The CDR3 consists of 16 residues. TCRdb's copy holds only in-frame clones and misses some; the assay was immunoSEQ multiplex PCR. The sample has a few hundred thousand clones, around 89% seen once. Sequencing was done on a sample of peripheral blood. This TCR was sampled from a man aged 35 to 55 with acute or convalescent COVID-19. The chain recombines TRBV6-4 with TRBJ2-6; TRBD1 is a possible D gene (6 bases). The CDR3 here is CASSETGLVGANVLTF. CDR3 coding DNA: TGTGCCAGCAGTGAAACAGGGTTGGTAGGGGCCAACGTCCTGACTTTC.